This T cell receptor (beta chain) was observed in a study of T-cell reconstitution after alpha-beta-depleted transplantation in children. Unique molecular identifiers were incorporated into the prepared TCRbeta library. From the PCR reads, TCRdb called clonotypes with MiXCR, one entry per CDR3 protein. This table has hundreds of thousands of distinct CDR3 sequences, roughly 16% appearing once. The input for sequencing was PBMCs, mostly from graft donor cells, taken 360 days after TCRalphabeta/CD19-depleted stem cell transplant. The clonotype originates from a male patient under 18 who had a stem cell transplant for acute lymphoblastic leukemia, so the T cells may come from the graft donor.

CDR3 protein: CASRAGTGGSNGELFF. CDR3 bases: TGCGCCAGCAGAGCCGGGACAGGGGGCTCGAACGGGGAGCTGTTTTTT. The genes are TRBV10-2 and TRBJ2-2; 12 bases are a match to TRBD1. With 6 bases clipped from V and 7 bases from J, the junction kept 9 bases outside the gene matches. Germline assignment: CDR1 WSHSY and CDR2 SAAADI. This CDR3 region has 16 residues.